A single sample is the source of the 10 T cell receptor beta chains below, sequenced in a study of technical replicates of blood from a few donors (dated by TCRdb to 2017 to 2019). Library method: the immunoSEQ multiplex PCR assay. Drawn from immuneACCESS, this table holds only the in-frame rearrangements with V and J called that TCRdb kept. Clones are partly lost; checked studies trace under half to an unresolved V gene and leave the rest unexplained. The sample table records about 60,000 clones; approximately 87% of these occur just once. The leading ten clones occupy more than 4.5% of the sample. Sequenced sample: PBMCs. These receptor sequences come from a human donor in good health. Some clones in this sample may be carry-over from other donors' samples.

V and J are TRBV11-2 and TRBJ1-2; 11 bases map to TRBD1. The CDR3 is 18 residues long. Germline V gene data show CDR1 as SGHAT and CDR2 as FQNNGV. V trimming: 5 bases; J trimming: 3 bases; junction bases outside the gene matches: 14. DNA for the CDR3: TGTGCCAGCAGCACCACAGAGGACAGGGGGCTTTGGTACTATGGCTACACCTTC. Amino acid sequence: CASSTTEDRGLWYYGYTF.

This rearrangement joins TRBV7-9 to TRBJ2-1; 8 positions agree with TRBD1. With 1 base clipped from V and 9 bases from J, the junction kept 8 bases outside the gene matches. The length of the CDR3 is 15 residues. The germline V gene encodes CDR1 SEHNR and CDR2 FQNEAQ (reference sequence). The CDR3: CASSLEVRQGFEQFF. The CDR3 nucleotides are TGTGCCAGCAGCTTAGAGGTTCGACAGGGGTTTGAGCAGTTCTTC. Filled out from reference TRBV7-9 and TRBJ2-1, the complete variable domain reads DTGVSQNPRHKITKRGQNVTFRCDPISEHNRLYWYRQTLGQGPEFLTYFQNEAQLEKSRLLSDRFSAERPKGSFSTLEIQRTEQGDSAMYLCASSLEVRQGFEQFFGPGTRLTVL.

The chain uses TRBV29-1 and TRBJ2-3; 15 bases line up with TRBD2. V shed 6 bases and J 1 base; nucleotides not matched to a gene: 11. Germline loops: CDR1 SQVTM, CDR2 ANQGSEA. CDR3 length: 18 residues. The CDR3 nucleotides are TGCAGCGTCGCGCAAGGGACTAGCGGGGGGCTCCGCACAGATACGCAGTATTTT. Encoded protein: CSVAQGTSGGLRTDTQYF.

The chain employs TRBV5-5 and TRBJ1-5; 9 bases align to TRBD1. This CDR3 has 15 amino acids. CDR1 is SGHKS, CDR2 YYEKEE, per germline (reference sequence). With 3 bases clipped from V and 0 bases from J, the junction kept 1 base outside the gene matches. This CDR3 reads CASSWTGASNQPQHF. The DNA of the CDR3 is TGTGCCAGCAGCTGGACAGGGGCTAGCAATCAGCCCCAGCATTTT.

This clone was counted between two and nine times. The chain carries TRBV30 and TRBJ1-6; 7 nucleotides agree with TRBD1. V trimming: 5 bases; J trimming: 5 bases; junction bases outside the gene matches: 9. Germline CDR1 and CDR2: GTSNPN and SVGIG (reference sequence). The CDR3 extends over 15 amino acids. The CDR3 DNA sequence: TGTGCCTGGGAGGGATTGGACAGGAATAATTCACCCCTCCACTTT. Translating gives CAWEGLDRNNSPLHF.

This chain uses TRBV19 with TRBJ2-2; D is possibly TRBD2 (5 bases). Between the trimmed V and J ends, which lost 6 bases and 4 bases, there was a span of 18 bases. The length of the CDR3 is 16 residues. The germline gives CDR1 LNHDA, CDR2 SQIVND (reference sequence). The CDR3: CASSLAALTGTGELFF. The CDR3 nucleotides read TGTGCCAGTAGCCTAGCTGCATTAACCGGCACCGGGGAGCTGTTTTTT. The variable domain in full, with the rest retrieved from reference TRBV19 and TRBJ2-2, is DGGITQSPKYLFRKEGQNVTLSCEQNLNHDAMYWYRQDPGQGLRLIYYSQIVNDFQKGDIAEGYSVSREKKESFPLTVTSAQKNPTAFYLCASSLAALTGTGELFFGEGSRLTVL.

J is TRBJ2-1 and V is TRBV18; 10 nucleotides agree with TRBD2. After removal of 1 base from V and 4 bases from J, the junction contained 1 base not matched to a gene. Germline CDR1 KGHSH, CDR2 LQKENI. The CDR3 is 15 amino acids. The CDR3 is CASSPLAGGYNEQFF. The DNA for the CDR3 is TGTGCCAGCTCACCACTAGCGGGGGGATACAATGAGCAGTTCTTC. Supplemented by reference TRBV18 and TRBJ2-1, the full variable domain reads NAGVMQNPRHLVRRRGQEARLRCSPMKGHSHVYWYRQLPEEGLKFMVYLQKENIIDESGMPKERFSAEFPKEGPSILRIQQVVRGDSAAYFCASSPLAGGYNEQFFGPGTRLTVL.

The V gene is TRBV7-2, the J gene TRBJ2-7; 8 positions match TRBD1. V lost 5 bases, J lost 4 bases, and 7 bases stayed unmatched. CDR3 length: 14 residues. Germline CDR1 SGHTA, CDR2 FQGNSA. The CDR3 nucleotides read TGTGCCAGCAGCCCCCAGGACAGGGCGTACGAGCAGTACTTC. Translated, it gives CASSPQDRAYEQYF.

The V gene is TRBV2, the J gene TRBJ2-7, with TRBD2 as a possible D gene (6 bases). CDR1 and CDR2 (germline): SNHLY, FYNNEI. The CDR3 loop spans 14 amino acids. Trimming took 6 bases from V and 3 from J, leaving 15 bases between them. The CDR3 here is CASRGGAAVYEQYF. In nucleotides, the CDR3 is TGTGCCAGCAGGGGGGGAGCGGCTGTCTACGAGCAGTACTTC.

The chain is built from TRBV4-3 and TRBJ2-7, with D possibly TRBD2 on 5 matching bases. The germline V gene has CDR1 LGHNA and CDR2 YSLEER. The V end lost 1 base, the J end lost 4 bases, and 11 bases lay between the germline ends. The CDR3 length is 14 residues. The DNA of the CDR3 is TGCGCCAGCAGCCAAGGGCGGGCTACATACGAGCAGTACTTC. It codes for CASSQGRATYEQYF.